This entry lists 9 T cell receptor beta chains sequenced from one sample in a study of PD-L1 blockade in urothelial cancer. Time point indicated: pretreatment peripheral blood. The table came from immunoSEQ multiplex PCR; TCRdb's copy has only in-frame clones and leaves some out. The table lists tens of thousands of clones, around nine tenths of them singletons. Material: PBMCs, obtained around atezolizumab (anti-PD-L1) treatment. These receptor sequences come from a woman in her fifties or sixties with urothelial cancer.

CDR3 protein: CASSQRVSSPEQFF. The CDR3 nucleotides read TGCGCCAGCAGCCAACGGGTATCCTCGCCTGAGCAGTTCTTC. This chain joins TRBV4-1 and TRBJ2-1; D is unresolved. CDR3 length equals 14 residues. V lost 2 bases and J lost 9, with 14 bases in between. CDR1 and CDR2 (germline): MGHRA, YSYEKL.

The chain recombines TRBV7-8 with TRBJ2-7; 11 bases map to TRBD2. V trimming: 3 bases; J trimming: 2 bases; junction bases outside the gene matches: 15. Germline CDR1 SGHVS, CDR2 FQNEAQ. The CDR3 is 19 amino acids. The CDR3, as DNA: TGTGCCAGCAGCTTTACCATTCCGATTGGGACTAGCGGCCCCTACGAGCAGTACTTC. It translates to CASSFTIPIGTSGPYEQYF.

The chain has TRBV5-4 and TRBJ1-2; D is perhaps TRBD1 (6 bases). V was pared by 4 bases and J by 4 bases, with 14 bases between. The CDR3 totals 14 residues. The germline CDR1 and CDR2 sequences are SGHNT and YYREEE (reference sequence). The CDR3 loop is CASSQRTEPYGYTF. CDR3 DNA sequence: TGTGCCAGCAGCCAAAGGACAGAGCCCTATGGCTACACCTTC.

The genes are TRBV7-9 and TRBJ2-7, with 10 bases aligning to TRBD1. CDR1 is SEHNR and CDR2 is FQNEAQ in the germline V gene (reference sequence). The V gene end was trimmed by 5 bases and the J gene end by 5 bases; junction bases not matched to a gene: 9. This CDR3 region has 15 residues. The CDR3 DNA reads TGTGCCAGCAGCCCCGGACAGGGGGATTTCGACGAGCAGTACTTC. This translates into CASSPGQGDFDEQYF.

V and J are TRBV5-6 and TRBJ2-7; 10 bases line up with TRBD1. In germline, CDR1 is SGHDT, CDR2 YYEEEE. V dropped 5 bases and J dropped 4; count of bases not matched to a gene: 6. The CDR3 extends over 14 amino acids. The CDR3 nucleotides are TGTGCCAGCAGGCGGACAGGGGGGGCTTACGAGCAGTACTTC. Its protein is CASRRTGGAYEQYF.

The J gene is TRBJ1-4, the V gene TRBV11-2, with 7 nucleotides matching TRBD1. The CDR3 spans 14 residues. J gave up 8 bases and V 6 bases, and 9 bases lay outside the gene matches. The germline V gene has CDR1 SGHAT and CDR2 FQNNGV. The CDR3 DNA sequence: TGTGCCAGCAGACCTGTAGACAGGGAGGAAAAACTGTTTTTT. Protein sequence: CASRPVDREEKLFF.

This chain links TRBV9 with TRBJ1-1; D is undetermined. The length of the CDR3 is 14 residues. Trimming cost V 4 bases and J 8 bases, with 18 bases left between them. Germline CDR1 is SGDLS and CDR2 is YYNGEE. As DNA, the CDR3 is TGTGCCAGCAGCCTACTGGAGCCCGCTGGGGAAGCTTTCTTT. It encodes CASSLLEPAGEAFF.

V is TRBV27 and J is TRBJ2-1; D is perhaps TRBD1 (5 bases). The germline gives CDR1 MNHEY, CDR2 SMNVEV (reference sequence). V was trimmed by 5 bases and J by 1 base, leaving 12 bases between them. The CDR3 consists of 15 residues. CDR3 sequence reads: CASSPGIWSYNEQFF. The CDR3 nucleotides read TGTGCCAGCAGTCCAGGGATTTGGTCCTACAATGAGCAGTTCTTC.

The CDR3: CASSTGQGTDTQYF. In DNA, the CDR3 is TGTGCCAGTAGTACCGGACAGGGAACAGATACGCAGTATTTT. The chain has TRBV19 and TRBJ2-3; 8 bases are a match to TRBD1. The CDR3 sequence is 14 residues long. Germline CDR1 LNHDA, CDR2 SQIVND (reference sequence). Trimming at V came to 4 bases and at J to 3 bases, leaving 3 bases not matched to a gene.